This is a list of T cell receptor beta chains from one sample in a study of technical replicates of blood from a few donors. Clones were sequenced by immunoSEQ multiplex PCR, and TCRdb holds only the in-frame ones, with some missing. The sample lists some 60,000 clones, approximately 89% occurring once. Sequenced: PBMCs. These receptors were collected from a human donor in good health. Some clones in this sample may be carry-over from other donors' samples. Each CDR3 is given with its conserved first and last residue. The order of the fields is V gene, CDR3 length, D gene, J gene, clone size, CDR3 protein. A D gene is named only where the DNA matches it firmly. Rows may omit the clone size; those that give it use once, few, many or a size class.

>TRBV5-1|15|TRBD2|TRBJ2-5|NA
CASSLRGSGIETQYF
>TRBV6-6|15|TRBD2|TRBJ2-7|NA
CASRKTSGGPYEQYF
>TRBV2|14|NA|TRBJ1-3|NA
CASSVQVSGNTIYF
>TRBV5-8|17|TRBD1|TRBJ1-5|NA
CASSSGWTGDSNQPQHF
>TRBV4-1|16|NA|TRBJ1-5|NA
CASSQTYPVVNQPQHF
>TRBV4-1|17|NA|TRBJ1-4|few
CASSQGPGRSLGEKLFF
>TRBV6-6|11|NA|TRBJ1-2|NA
CASGAQRGYTF
>TRBV11-3|16|TRBD2|TRBJ2-3|NA
CASSPRGREDGDTQYF
>TRBV4-3|19|NA|TRBJ2-5|NA
CASSQGIRGSSVLSETQYF
>TRBV18|16|NA|TRBJ1-2|NA
CASSPGVGPSGGGYTF
>TRBV7-3|14|TRBD1|TRBJ1-5|NA
CASSSTGEGQPQHF
>TRBV6-5|14|TRBD1|TRBJ1-1|NA
CASSRDRLNTEAFF
>TRBV11-3|16|NA|TRBJ2-1|NA
CASSLEGDYSYNEQFF
>TRBV7-2|13|NA|TRBJ2-7|NA
CASSPSGSYEQYF
>TRBV5-1|14|NA|TRBJ1-5|NA
CASSLGTGDQPQHF
>TRBV6-6|15|TRBD2|TRBJ2-5|NA
CASSYSGGWQETQYF
>TRBV7-8|19|TRBD1|TRBJ2-1|NA
CASSPKPLGVGQGSSEQFF
>TRBV19|12|TRBD2|TRBJ2-3|NA
CASTQGLGTQYF
>TRBV6-5|16|NA|TRBJ2-6|once
CASSYSWTVGANVLTF
>TRBV19|14|TRBD1|TRBJ2-7|once
CASSTGQGASEQYF
>TRBV7-6|14|TRBD1|TRBJ1-1|NA
CASSLAGTGLQAFF
>TRBV5-6|14|NA|TRBJ1-6|few
CASSLEPESAPLHF
>TRBV6-6|12|NA|TRBJ2-7|NA
CASSTDTAEQYF
>TRBV27|14|NA|TRBJ1-6|NA
CASSLAQNNSPLHF
>TRBV7-3|15|TRBD2|TRBJ2-1|NA
CASSLMSGGHNEQFF
>TRBV5-1|13|TRBD2|TRBJ2-5|NA
CASSTSGGETQYF
>TRBV4-3|17|NA|TRBJ2-1|NA
CASSQDLASGSYNEQFF
>TRBV2|14|NA|TRBJ1-6|few
CASSKTEDNSPLHF
>TRBV6-5|13|NA|TRBJ2-2|NA
CASSLRSTGELFF